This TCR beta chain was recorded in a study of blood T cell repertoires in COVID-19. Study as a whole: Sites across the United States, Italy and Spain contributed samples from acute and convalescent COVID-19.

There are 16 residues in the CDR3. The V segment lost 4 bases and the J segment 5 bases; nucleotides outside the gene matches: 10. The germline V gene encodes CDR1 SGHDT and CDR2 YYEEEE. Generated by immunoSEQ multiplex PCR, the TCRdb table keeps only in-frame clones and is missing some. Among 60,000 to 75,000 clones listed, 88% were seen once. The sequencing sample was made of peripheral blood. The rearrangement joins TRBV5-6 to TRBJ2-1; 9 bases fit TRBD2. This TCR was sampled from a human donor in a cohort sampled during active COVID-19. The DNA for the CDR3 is TGTGCCAGCAGCATGCGGGGGGGCACGAGGAACAATGAGCAGTTCTTC. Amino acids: CASSMRGGTRNNEQFF. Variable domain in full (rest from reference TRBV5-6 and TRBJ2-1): DAGVTQSPTHLIKTRGQQVTLRCSPKSGHDTVSWYQQALGQGPQFIFQYYEEEERQRGNFPDRFSGHQFPNYSSELNVNALLLGDSALYLCASSMRGGTRNNEQFFGPGTRLTVL.